Below, one T cell receptor beta chain is given with its context. These data belong to a study of blood T cell repertoires in COVID-19. Study-wide background: T cells, B-cell-depleted T cells, or PBMCs provided the cDNA or gDNA that served as material.

Authors' methods: Quantification of nucleated cells was approximated via reference gene primer amplification. TCRdb's copy holds only in-frame clones and misses some; the assay was immunoSEQ multiplex PCR. Clonal size and the V and J genes are those of that table, whereas D and trimming came from the DNA. This sample has 150,000 to 200,000 clones, with over 75% found just once. With 6 bases removed from V and 2 bases from J, the gap between germline ends came to 10 bases. This CDR3 spans 14 amino acids. Germline V gene data show CDR1 as MNHEY and CDR2 as SVGAGI. The rearrangement links TRBV6-5 to TRBJ2-2; D perhaps matches TRBD1 (6 bases). The sequencing sample was made of PBMCs or T cells enriched from blood (not recorded which). The sequence was obtained from a woman younger than 35 who had recovered from COVID-19. CDR3 in amino acids: CASSGQINTGELFF. The CDR3 DNA reads TGTGCCAGCAGCGGACAGATTAACACCGGGGAGCTGTTTTTT.